A single sample is the source of the 21 T cell receptor beta chains below, sequenced in a study of blood T cell repertoires in COVID-19. Only in-frame clones appear in the TCRdb table, and some are missing; sequencing was by immunoSEQ multiplex PCR. Of nearly 300,000 clones listed, roughly 91% are singletons. Material for sequencing was PBMCs or T cells enriched from blood (not recorded which). The receptors come from a woman aged 45-65 years who had been exposed to COVID-19.

The chain recombines TRBV20-1 with TRBJ1-2; TRBD1 is a possible D gene (6 bases). The CDR3 is made up of 13 amino acids. The V end lost 3 bases, the J end lost 8 bases, and 16 bases lay between the germline ends. Germline V gives CDR1 DFQATT, CDR2 SNEGSKA (reference sequence). CDR3 sequence (DNA): TGCAGTGCTAGTCTCCAGGGGCTTGGGGGCTACACCTTC. Its translation: CSASLQGLGGYTF.

In this sample, this clone turned up once. A read error may produce the germline difference seen at one junction end. The genes are TRBV27 and TRBJ2-1; TRBD2 matches 11 bases. The CDR3 length is 13 residues. Germline V lookup: CDR1 MNHEY, CDR2 SMNVEV (reference sequence). The CDR3 here is CASSLLAGGFPVF. The DNA for the CDR3 is TGTGCCAGCAGTCTGCTAGCGGGGGGCTTTCCGGTCTTC.

DNA for the CDR3: TGTGCCAGCTCACCTCCACGAACCGACCGGAGAGAAGCCTACGAGCAGTACTTC. The encoded protein is CASSPPRTDRREAYEQYF. This chain links TRBV18 with TRBJ2-7; D unresolved. CDR1 and CDR2 (germline): KGHSH, LQKENI. Trimming shortened V by 3 bases and J by 2 bases, and 23 bases separated the two germline ends. The CDR3 covers 18 residues. Variable domain in full (rest from reference TRBV18 and TRBJ2-7): NAGVMQNPRHLVRRRGQEARLRCSPMKGHSHVYWYRQLPEEGLKFMVYLQKENIIDESGMPKERFSAEFPKEGPSILRIQQVVRGDSAAYFCASSPPRTDRREAYEQYFGPGTRLTVT.

The rearrangement uses TRBV6-1 and TRBJ2-7; TRBD2 agrees at 10 bases. Germline V gene data show CDR1 as MNHNS and CDR2 as SASEGT. After removal of 2 bases from V and 3 bases from J, the junction contained 13 bases not matched to a gene. The CDR3 runs 18 residues. As DNA, the CDR3 is TGTGCCAGCAGTGAAATGTACCCAGGACTAGCGGATTACTACGAGCAGTACTTC. This gives the protein CASSEMYPGLADYYEQYF.

J is TRBJ2-1 and V is TRBV6-5; D might be TRBD1 (6 bases). The CDR3 has 16 amino acids. Germline V gene sequence: CDR1 MNHEY, CDR2 SVGAGI. The V end lost 4 bases, the J end lost 0 bases, and 13 bases lay between the germline ends. The CDR3 DNA is TGTGCCAGCAGTTCTAGACAGGTTAGCTCCTACAATGAGCAGTTCTTC. Translated, it gives CASSSRQVSSYNEQFF.

The genes are TRBV12-3 or TRBV12-4 and TRBJ2-2, with D perhaps TRBD1 (5 bases). Trimming left V 6 bases short and J 7 bases short, with 12 bases between. The CDR3 has 13 amino acids. The CDR3 nucleotides are TGTGCCAGCAGCTACGCAGGGTTCGGGGAGCTGTTTTTT. This codes for CASSYAGFGELFF.

This chain links TRBV7-2 with TRBJ1-4; D is possibly TRBD1 (6 bases). Germline CDR1 is SGHTA and CDR2 is FQGNSA. V gave up 1 base and J gave up 8 bases, with 11 bases separating them. The CDR3 totals 14 residues. As DNA, the CDR3 is TGTGCCAGCAGCTTAGGAGGGGGAGTAGAAAAACTGTTTTTT. Amino acid sequence: CASSLGGGVEKLFF.

V usage is TRBV28 and J usage is TRBJ2-3, with TRBD2 matching 7 bases. The trim removed 6 bases at V and 2 bases at J, leaving 5 bases unmatched. The CDR3 totals 14 residues. Germline CDR1 and CDR2: MDHEN and SYDVKM. The chain's CDR3 is CASSSRGVTDTQYF. As DNA, the CDR3 is TGTGCCAGCAGCTCACGGGGGGTCACAGATACGCAGTATTTT.

This chain joins TRBV5-1 and TRBJ2-1; 9 nucleotides align to TRBD2. The CDR3 is 16 amino acids. CDR1 SGHRS and CDR2 YFSETQ come from the germline V gene. With V trimmed by 0 bases and J by 7 bases, 8 bases remained unmatched. As DNA, the CDR3 is TGCGCCAGCAGCTTGGAGGGACTAGCCCTGGGGAATGAGCAGTTCTTC. Its translation is CASSLEGLALGNEQFF.

The chain employs TRBV5-1 and TRBJ2-3; 10 nucleotides agree with TRBD2. The CDR3 sequence is 17 residues long. Germline CDR1 and CDR2: SGHRS and YFSETQ. With 4 bases clipped from V and 1 base from J, the junction kept 9 bases outside the gene matches. The CDR3 DNA is TGCGCCAGCAGCCCGGGGGGAGGACTAGCGGGCACAGATACGCAGTATTTT. Residues: CASSPGGGLAGTDTQYF.

Notes on this clone: Other nucleotide sequences in the sample specify the same CDR3. This chain links TRBV15 with TRBJ2-3, with 11 nucleotides matching TRBD1. This CDR3 spans 14 amino acids. Germline CDR1 and CDR2: LNHNV and YYDKDF (reference sequence). Trimming cost V 3 bases and J 6 bases; bases outside gene matches: 2. CDR3 in DNA: TGTGCCACCAGCAGGGACAGGGGGCTCGATACGCAGTATTTT. Translating gives CATSRDRGLDTQYF.

The V and J genes are TRBV4-1 and TRBJ1-2, with TRBD1 matching 7 bases. The V and J ends lost 2 bases and 5 bases, in that order; junction bases with no gene match: 14. The germline V gene has CDR1 MGHRA and CDR2 YSYEKL. CDR3 length: 17 residues. CDR3 in amino acids: CASSQPTFRTGDYGYTF. The CDR3 nucleotides read TGCGCCAGCAGCCAACCTACCTTTCGGACAGGAGATTATGGCTACACCTTC.

J is TRBJ2-2 and V is TRBV12-3 or TRBV12-4, with D maybe TRBD2 (5 bases). The CDR3 is made up of 13 amino acids. V lost 3 bases and J lost 7, with 9 bases in between. The CDR3 reads CASSFGDVGELFF. Here the CDR3 DNA reads TGTGCCAGCAGTTTCGGGGATGTCGGGGAGCTGTTTTTT.

CDR3 region: CASSTRTGRAFF. The CDR3 DNA reads TGTGCCAGTAGTACCAGGACAGGGAGGGCTTTCTTT. The genes are TRBV19 and TRBJ1-1; 8 bases map to TRBD1. The J segment lost 11 bases and the V segment lost 4 bases, leaving 6 bases of the junction unmatched. CDR1 and CDR2 from the germline V gene are LNHDA and SQIVND (reference sequence). The CDR3 has 12 residues. The full variable domain, in which reference TRBV19 and TRBJ1-1 provide the parts outside the CDR3, is DGGITQSPKYLFRKEGQNVTLSCEQNLNHDAMYWYRQDPGQGLRLIYYSQIVNDFQKGDIAEGYSVSREKKESFPLTVTSAQKNPTAFYLCASSTRTGRAFFGQGTRLTVV.

The chain is built from TRBV30 and TRBJ1-3; 7 bases map to TRBD1. The CDR3 has 16 residues. The V and J ends lost 2 bases and 0 bases, in that order; junction bases with no gene match: 7. Germline CDR1 GTSNPN, CDR2 SVGIG (reference sequence). Here the CDR3 reads CAWSQQGSSSGNTIYF. CDR3 coding DNA: TGTGCCTGGAGTCAACAGGGGTCCTCCTCTGGAAACACCATATATTTT.

Here the CDR3 reads CASREPWGTNTGELFF. The CDR3 coding sequence is TGTGCCAGCAGGGAGCCGTGGGGCACGAACACCGGGGAGCTGTTTTTT. The chain links TRBV5-8 to TRBJ2-2; D is possibly TRBD1 (5 bases). Germline assignment: CDR1 SGHTS and CDR2 YDEGEE. V lost 5 bases, J lost 0 bases, and 14 bases lay in between. CDR3 length: 16 residues.

The chain couples TRBV6-5 to TRBJ2-7; TRBD2 aligns across 11 bases. Germline values: CDR1 MNHEY, CDR2 SVGAGI. This CDR3 contains 15 residues. V was pared by 6 bases and J by 1 base, with 5 bases of the junction left unmatched. The CDR3 region is CASRAASGGSYEQYF. For the CDR3, the DNA is TGTGCCAGCAGAGCTGCTAGCGGGGGGTCCTACGAGCAGTACTTC.

This clone has more than one count but fewer than ten. The rearrangement uses TRBV24-1 and TRBJ2-7; 11 bases fit TRBD2. CDR1 KGHDR and CDR2 SFDVKD come from the germline V gene. J gave up 1 base and V 5 bases, and 9 bases lay outside the gene matches. The CDR3 runs to 17 residues. In nucleotides, the CDR3 is TGTGCCACCAGTGTGGGACTAGCGGAGATACTGTCCTACGAGCAGTACTTC. This gives the protein CATSVGLAEILSYEQYF.

The rearrangement links TRBV5-1 to TRBJ1-3; the match to TRBD1 covers 8 bases. Germline CDR1 reads SGHRS; CDR2 reads YFSETQ. The V and J ends lost 4 bases and 4 bases, in that order; junction bases with no gene match: 4. CDR3 length equals 14 residues. DNA for the CDR3: TGCGCCAGCAGCCCGACAGGGGACGGAAACACCATATATTTT. It specifies CASSPTGDGNTIYF. The complete variable domain, with remaining parts taken from reference TRBV5-1 and TRBJ1-3, reads KAGVTQTPRYLIKTRGQQVTLSCSPISGHRSVSWYQQTPGQGLQFLFEYFSETQRNKGNFPGRFSGRQFSNSRSEMNVSTLELGDSALYLCASSPTGDGNTIYFGEGSWLTVV.

The chain is built from TRBV3-1 (or the pseudogene TRBV3-2) and TRBJ1-2; 9 bases are shared with TRBD1. The germline gives CDR1 LGHDT, CDR2 YNNKEL (reference sequence). This CDR3 region has 14 residues. V gave up 4 bases and J gave up 6 bases; unmatched junction bases: 6. This chain's CDR3 is CASSRTGEGDGYTF. The CDR3 DNA sequence: TGTGCCAGCAGCCGGACAGGGGAAGGGGATGGCTACACCTTC.

In its sample, this clone was seen once. The chain couples TRBV19 to TRBJ1-1, with TRBD1 as a possible D gene (6 bases). Per the germline V gene, CDR1 is LNHDA and CDR2 is SQIVND (reference sequence). The CDR3 loop spans 16 amino acids. V was cut by 4 bases and J by 4 bases, with 19 bases left in between. In DNA, the CDR3 is TGTGCCAGTAGTACCCTTTTCGGGGGGCTGGGCACTGAAGCTTTCTTT. Translating it yields CASSTLFGGLGTEAFF.